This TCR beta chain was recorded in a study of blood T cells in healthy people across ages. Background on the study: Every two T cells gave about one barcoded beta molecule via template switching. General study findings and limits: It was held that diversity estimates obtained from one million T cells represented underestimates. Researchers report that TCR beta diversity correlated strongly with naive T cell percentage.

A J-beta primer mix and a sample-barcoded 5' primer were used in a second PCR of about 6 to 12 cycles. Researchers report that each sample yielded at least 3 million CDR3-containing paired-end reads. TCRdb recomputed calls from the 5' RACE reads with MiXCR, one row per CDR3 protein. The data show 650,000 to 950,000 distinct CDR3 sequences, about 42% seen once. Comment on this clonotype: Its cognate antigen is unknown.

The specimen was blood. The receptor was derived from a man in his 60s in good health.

Here the CDR3 DNA reads TGTGCCAGCAGCTTAAAGGGCAGGGTGAACACTGAAGCTTTCTTT. As protein: CASSLKGRVNTEAFF. The V gene is TRBV7-2, the J gene TRBJ1-1; a possible D gene is TRBD1 (5 bases). The CDR3 contains 15 residues. With 2 bases removed from V and 0 bases from J, the gap between germline ends came to 10 bases. Germline V gives CDR1 SGHTA, CDR2 FQGNSA.